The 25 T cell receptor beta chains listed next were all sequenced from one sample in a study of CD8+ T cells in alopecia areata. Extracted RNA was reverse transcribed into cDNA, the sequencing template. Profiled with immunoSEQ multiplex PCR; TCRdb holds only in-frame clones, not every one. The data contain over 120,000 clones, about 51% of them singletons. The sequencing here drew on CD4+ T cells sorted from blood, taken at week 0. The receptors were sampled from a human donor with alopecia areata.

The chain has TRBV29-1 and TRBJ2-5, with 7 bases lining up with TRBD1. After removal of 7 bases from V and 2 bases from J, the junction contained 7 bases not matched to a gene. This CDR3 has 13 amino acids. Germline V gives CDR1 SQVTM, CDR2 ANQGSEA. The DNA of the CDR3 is TGCAGCGCCGCCGGGACAGCTCAAGAGACCCAGTACTTC. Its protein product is CSAAGTAQETQYF. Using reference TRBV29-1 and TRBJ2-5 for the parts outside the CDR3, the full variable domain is SAVISQKPSRDICQRGTSLTIQCQVDSQVTMMFWYRQQPGQSLTLIATANQGSEATYESGFVIDKFPISRPNLTFSTLTVSNMSPEDSSIYLCSAAGTAQETQYFGPGTRLLVL.

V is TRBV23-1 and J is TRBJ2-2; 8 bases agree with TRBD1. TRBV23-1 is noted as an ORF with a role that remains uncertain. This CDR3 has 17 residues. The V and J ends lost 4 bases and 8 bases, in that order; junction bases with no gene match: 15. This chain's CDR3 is CASSPWTGRMRTGELFF. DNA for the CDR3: TGCGCCAGCAGTCCTTGGACAGGGAGGATGAGGACGGGGGAGCTGTTTTTT.

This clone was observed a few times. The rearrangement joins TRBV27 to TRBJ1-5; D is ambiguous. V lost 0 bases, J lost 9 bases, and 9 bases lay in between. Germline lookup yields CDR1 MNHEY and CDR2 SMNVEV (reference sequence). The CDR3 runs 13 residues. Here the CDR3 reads CASSLSIGTPQHF. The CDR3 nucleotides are TGTGCCAGCAGTTTATCGATTGGTACGCCCCAGCATTTT.

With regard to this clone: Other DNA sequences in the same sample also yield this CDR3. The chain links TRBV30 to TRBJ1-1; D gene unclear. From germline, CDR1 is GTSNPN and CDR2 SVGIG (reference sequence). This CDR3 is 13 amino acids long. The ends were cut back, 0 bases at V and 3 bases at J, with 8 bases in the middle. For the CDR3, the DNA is TGTGCCTGGAGTGTACGTCTGGACACTGAAGCTTTCTTT. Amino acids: CAWSVRLDTEAFF.

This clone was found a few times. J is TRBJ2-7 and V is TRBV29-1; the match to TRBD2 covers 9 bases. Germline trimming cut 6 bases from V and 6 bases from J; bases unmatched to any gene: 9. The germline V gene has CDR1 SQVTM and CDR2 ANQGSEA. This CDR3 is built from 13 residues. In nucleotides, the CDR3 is TGCAGCGTGGGGACTAGCACCCTCGGCGAGCAGTACTTC. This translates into CSVGTSTLGEQYF.

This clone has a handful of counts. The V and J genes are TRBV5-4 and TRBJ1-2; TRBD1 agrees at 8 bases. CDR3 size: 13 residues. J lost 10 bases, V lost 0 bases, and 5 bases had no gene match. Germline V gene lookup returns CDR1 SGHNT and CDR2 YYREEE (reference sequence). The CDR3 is CASSLATGVDYTF. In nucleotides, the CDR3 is TGTGCCAGCAGCTTGGCGACAGGGGTCGACTACACCTTC. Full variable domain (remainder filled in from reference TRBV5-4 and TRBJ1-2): ETGVTQSPTHLIKTRGQQVTLRCSSQSGHNTVSWYQQALGQGPQFIFQYYREEENGRGNFPPRFSGLQFPNYSSELNVNALELDDSALYLCASSLATGVDYTFGSGTRLTVV.

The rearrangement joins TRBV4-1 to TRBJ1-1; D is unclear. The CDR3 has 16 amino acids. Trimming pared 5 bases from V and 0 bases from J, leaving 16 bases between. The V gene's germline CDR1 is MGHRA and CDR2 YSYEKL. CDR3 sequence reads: CASSTFSALMNTEAFF. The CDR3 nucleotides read TGCGCCAGCAGCACATTCTCGGCCCTGATGAACACTGAAGCTTTCTTT.

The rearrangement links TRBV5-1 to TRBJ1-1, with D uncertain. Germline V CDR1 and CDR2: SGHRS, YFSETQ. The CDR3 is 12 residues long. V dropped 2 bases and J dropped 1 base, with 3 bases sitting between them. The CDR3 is CASSFGNTEAFF. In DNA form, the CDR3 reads TGCGCCAGCAGCTTCGGGAACACTGAAGCTTTCTTT. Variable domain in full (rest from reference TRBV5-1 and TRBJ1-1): KAGVTQTPRYLIKTRGQQVTLSCSPISGHRSVSWYQQTPGQGLQFLFEYFSETQRNKGNFPGRFSGRQFSNSRSEMNVSTLELGDSALYLCASSFGNTEAFFGQGTRLTVV.

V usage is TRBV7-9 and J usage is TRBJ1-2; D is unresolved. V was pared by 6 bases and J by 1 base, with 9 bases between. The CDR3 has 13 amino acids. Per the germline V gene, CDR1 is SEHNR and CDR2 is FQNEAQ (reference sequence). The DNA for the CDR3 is TGTGCCAGCAGTCCAGACCGTAACTATGGCTACACCTTC. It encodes CASSPDRNYGYTF. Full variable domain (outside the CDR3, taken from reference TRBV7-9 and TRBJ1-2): DTGVSQNPRHKITKRGQNVTFRCDPISEHNRLYWYRQTLGQGPEFLTYFQNEAQLEKSRLLSDRFSAERPKGSFSTLEIQRTEQGDSAMYLCASSPDRNYGYTFGSGTRLTVV.

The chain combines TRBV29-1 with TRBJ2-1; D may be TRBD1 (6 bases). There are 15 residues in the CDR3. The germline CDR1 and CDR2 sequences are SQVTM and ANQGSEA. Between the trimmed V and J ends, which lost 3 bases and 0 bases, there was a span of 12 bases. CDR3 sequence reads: CSVDRQASSYNEQFF. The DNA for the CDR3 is TGCAGCGTTGACCGACAGGCGAGCTCCTACAATGAGCAGTTCTTC.

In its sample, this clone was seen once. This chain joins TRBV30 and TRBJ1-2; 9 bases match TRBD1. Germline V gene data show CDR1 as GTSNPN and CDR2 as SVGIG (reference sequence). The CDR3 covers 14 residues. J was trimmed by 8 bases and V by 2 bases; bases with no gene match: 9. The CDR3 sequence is CAWSTGQGLGGYTF. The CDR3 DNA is TGTGCCTGGAGTACAGGACAGGGGCTGGGCGGCTACACCTTC.

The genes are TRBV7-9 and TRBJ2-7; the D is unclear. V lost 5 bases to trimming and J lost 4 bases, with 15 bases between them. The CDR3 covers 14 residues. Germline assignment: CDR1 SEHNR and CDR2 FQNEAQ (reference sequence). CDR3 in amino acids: CASSPRSYRYEQYF. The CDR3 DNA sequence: TGTGCCAGCAGCCCGAGGAGTTATAGGTACGAGCAGTACTTC.

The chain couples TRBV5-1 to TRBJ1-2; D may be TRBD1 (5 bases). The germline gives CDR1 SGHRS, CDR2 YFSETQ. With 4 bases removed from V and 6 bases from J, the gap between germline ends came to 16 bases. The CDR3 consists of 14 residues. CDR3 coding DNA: TGCGCCAGCAGCCCCCAGGGACCGCGCGATGGCTACACCTTC. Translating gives CASSPQGPRDGYTF.

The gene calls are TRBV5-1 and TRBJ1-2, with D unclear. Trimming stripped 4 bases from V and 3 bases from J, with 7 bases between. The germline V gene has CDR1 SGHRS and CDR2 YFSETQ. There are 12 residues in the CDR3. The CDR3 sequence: CASSPLDYGYTF. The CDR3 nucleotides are TGCGCCAGCAGCCCGCTTGACTATGGCTACACCTTC. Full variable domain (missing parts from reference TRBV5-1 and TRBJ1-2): KAGVTQTPRYLIKTRGQQVTLSCSPISGHRSVSWYQQTPGQGLQFLFEYFSETQRNKGNFPGRFSGRQFSNSRSEMNVSTLELGDSALYLCASSPLDYGYTFGSGTRLTVV.

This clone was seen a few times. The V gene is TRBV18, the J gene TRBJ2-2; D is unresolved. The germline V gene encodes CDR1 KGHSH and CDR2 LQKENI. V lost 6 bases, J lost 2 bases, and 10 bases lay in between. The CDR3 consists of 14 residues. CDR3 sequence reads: CASSSDRNTGELFF. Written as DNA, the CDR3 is TGTGCCAGCTCGTCGGACCGAAACACCGGGGAGCTGTTTTTT. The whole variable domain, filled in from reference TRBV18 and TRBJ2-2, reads NAGVMQNPRHLVRRRGQEARLRCSPMKGHSHVYWYRQLPEEGLKFMVYLQKENIIDESGMPKERFSAEFPKEGPSILRIQQVVRGDSAAYFCASSSDRNTGELFFGEGSRLTVL.

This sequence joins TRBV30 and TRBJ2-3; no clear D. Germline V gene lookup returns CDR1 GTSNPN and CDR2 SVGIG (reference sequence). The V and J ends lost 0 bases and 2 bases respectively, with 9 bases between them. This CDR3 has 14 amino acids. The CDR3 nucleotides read TGTGCCTGGAGTGTTGCTCAGCTCACAGATACGCAGTATTTT. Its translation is CAWSVAQLTDTQYF. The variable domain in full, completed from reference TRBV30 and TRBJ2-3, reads SQTIHQWPATLVQPVGSPLSLECTVEGTSNPNLYWYRQAAGRGLQLLFYSVGIGQISSEVPQNLSASRPQDRQFILSSKKLLLSDSGFYLCAWSVAQLTDTQYFGPGTRLTVL.

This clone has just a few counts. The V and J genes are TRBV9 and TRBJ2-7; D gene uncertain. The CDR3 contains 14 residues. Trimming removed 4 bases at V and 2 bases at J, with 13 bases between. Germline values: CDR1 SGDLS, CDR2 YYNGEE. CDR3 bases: TGTGCCAGCAGCCTTCCCGACGTAACCTACGAGCAGTACTTC. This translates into CASSLPDVTYEQYF.

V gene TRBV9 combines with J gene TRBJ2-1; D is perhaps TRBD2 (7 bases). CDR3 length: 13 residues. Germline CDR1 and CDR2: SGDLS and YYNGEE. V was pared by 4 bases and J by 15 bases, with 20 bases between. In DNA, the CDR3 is TGTGCCAGCAGCACATCGAGCGGGACAAGCGGGTTCTTC. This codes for CASSTSSGTSGFF.

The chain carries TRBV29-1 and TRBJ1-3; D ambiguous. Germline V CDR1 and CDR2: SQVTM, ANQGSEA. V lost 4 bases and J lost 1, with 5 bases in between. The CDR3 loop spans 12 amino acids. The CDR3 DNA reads TGCAGCGTTGGATTATCTGGAAACACCATATATTTT. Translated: CSVGLSGNTIYF.

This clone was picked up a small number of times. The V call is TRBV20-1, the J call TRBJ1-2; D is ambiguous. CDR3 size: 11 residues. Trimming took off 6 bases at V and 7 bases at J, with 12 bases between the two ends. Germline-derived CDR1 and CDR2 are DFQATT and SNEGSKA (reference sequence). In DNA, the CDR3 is TGCAGTGCGGGCTTATGGAGTGGCTACACCTTC. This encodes CSAGLWSGYTF.

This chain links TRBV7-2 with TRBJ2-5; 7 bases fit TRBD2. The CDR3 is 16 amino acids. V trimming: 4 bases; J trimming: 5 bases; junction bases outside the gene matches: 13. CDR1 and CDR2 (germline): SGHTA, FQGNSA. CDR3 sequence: CASSYRLAGVVETQYF. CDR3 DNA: TGTGCCAGCAGCTACCGGTTGGCGGGAGTGGTGGAGACCCAGTACTTC.

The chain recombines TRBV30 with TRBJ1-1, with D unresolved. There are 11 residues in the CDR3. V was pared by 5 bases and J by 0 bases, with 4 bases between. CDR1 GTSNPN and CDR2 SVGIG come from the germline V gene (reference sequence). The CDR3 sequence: CAWGMNTEAFF. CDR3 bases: TGTGCCTGGGGGATGAACACTGAAGCTTTCTTT.

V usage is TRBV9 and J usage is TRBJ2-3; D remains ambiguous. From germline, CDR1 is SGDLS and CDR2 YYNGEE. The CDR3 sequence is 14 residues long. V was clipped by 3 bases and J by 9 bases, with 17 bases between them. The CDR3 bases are TGTGCCAGCAGCGCGGCCCGAGGCATGGAAACGCAGTATTTT. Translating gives CASSAARGMETQYF. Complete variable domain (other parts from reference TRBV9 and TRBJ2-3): DSGVTQTPKHLITATGQRVTLRCSPRSGDLSVYWYQQSLDQGLQFLIQYYNGEERAKGNILERFSAQQFPDLHSELNLSSLELGDSALYFCASSAARGMETQYFGPGTRLTVL.

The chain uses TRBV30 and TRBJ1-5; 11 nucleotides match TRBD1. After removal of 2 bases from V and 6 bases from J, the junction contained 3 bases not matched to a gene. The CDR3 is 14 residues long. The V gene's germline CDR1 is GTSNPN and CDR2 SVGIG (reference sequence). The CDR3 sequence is CAWSLGTGGQPQHF. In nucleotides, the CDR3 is TGTGCCTGGAGTCTGGGGACAGGGGGTCAGCCCCAGCATTTT.

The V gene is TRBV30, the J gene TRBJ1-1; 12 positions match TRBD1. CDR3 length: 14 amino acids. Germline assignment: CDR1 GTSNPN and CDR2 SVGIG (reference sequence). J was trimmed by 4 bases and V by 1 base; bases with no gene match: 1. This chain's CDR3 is CAWSGGQGATEAFF. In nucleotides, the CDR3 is TGTGCCTGGAGTGGGGGACAGGGGGCCACTGAAGCTTTCTTT.